The 10 T cell receptor beta chains in this list originate from one sample, sequenced in a study of blood T cell repertoires in COVID-19. Assay used: immunoSEQ multiplex PCR; TCRdb lists only in-frame clones, some missing. The repertoire holds under 200,000 clones, with roughly 75% as singletons. Sequencing was done on a sample of peripheral blood. The source of these receptors is a man in his 70s with active or convalescent COVID-19.

V and J are TRBV28 and TRBJ2-7; 8 bases align to TRBD1. The V segment lost 6 bases and the J segment 2 bases; nucleotides outside the gene matches: 6. CDR1 and CDR2 (germline): MDHEN, SYDVKM. The CDR3 is 14 residues long. CDR3 bases: TGTGCCAGCAGCACCACAGGGGGTCCCTACGAGCAGTACTTC. Residues: CASSTTGGPYEQYF. Drawing the rest from reference TRBV28 and TRBJ2-7, the complete variable domain is DVKVTQSSRYLVKRTGEKVFLECVQDMDHENMFWYRQDPGLGLRLIYFSYDVKMKEKGDIPEGYSVSREKKERFSLILESASTNQTSMYLCASSTTGGPYEQYFGPGTRLTVT.

The chain links TRBV6-5 to TRBJ1-2; no clear D. Trimming shortened V by 1 base and J by 6 bases, and 15 bases separated the two germline ends. This CDR3 is 15 amino acids long. Germline CDR1 MNHEY, CDR2 SVGAGI. The CDR3 bases are TGTGCCAGCAGTTACTGGGCGGGAGGTTCGGATGGCTACACCTTC. Translating gives CASSYWAGGSDGYTF.

V gene TRBV6-1 combines with J gene TRBJ1-6; perhaps TRBD1 as D (5 bases). CDR1 is MNHNS, CDR2 SASEGT, per germline. V was cut by 3 bases and J by 6 bases, with 12 bases left in between. CDR3 length: 15 residues. For the CDR3, the DNA is TGTGCCAGCAGTGAGAGCCCAGGGTCTAATTCACCCCTCCACTTT. Protein product: CASSESPGSNSPLHF.

The gene calls are TRBV5-4 and TRBJ2-7; 14 nucleotides line up with TRBD2. The CDR3 sequence is 15 residues long. Looked up from germline, CDR1 is SGHNT and CDR2 is YYREEE (reference sequence). The trim removed 4 bases at V and 2 bases at J, leaving 2 bases unmatched. Here the CDR3 DNA reads TGTGCCAGCAGCCGGACTAGCGGGGGGACCTACGAGCAGTACTTC. It yields the protein CASSRTSGGTYEQYF.

The chain uses TRBV29-1 and TRBJ1-1; TRBD1 matches 7 bases. This CDR3 has 11 residues. The ends lost 7 bases at V and 7 bases at J; junction bases unmatched: 6. The V gene's germline CDR1 is SQVTM and CDR2 ANQGSEA. The CDR3 coding sequence is TGCAGCGGCCGGACAGGAGATGAAGCTTTCTTT. This gives the protein CSGRTGDEAFF.

This chain links TRBV4-2 with TRBJ2-2; 8 positions agree with TRBD1. This CDR3 region has 16 residues. Germline V lookup: CDR1 LGHNA, CDR2 YNFKEQ. The V segment lost 7 bases and the J segment 4 bases; nucleotides outside the gene matches: 11. The chain's CDR3 is CASTGTGNLFTGELFF. The CDR3 DNA follows: TGTGCCAGCACCGGGACAGGAAATCTTTTCACCGGGGAGCTGTTTTTT.

The rearrangement uses TRBV30 and TRBJ1-4; no reliable D call. Germline lookup yields CDR1 GTSNPN and CDR2 SVGIG (reference sequence). Trimming left V 2 bases short and J 8 bases short, with 9 bases between. The CDR3 length is 12 residues. CDR3 in amino acids: CAWSRGGEKLFF. The CDR3 DNA reads TGTGCCTGGAGTCGGGGAGGCGAAAAACTGTTTTTT.

This clone was detected a few times. V usage is TRBV7-3 and J usage is TRBJ2-3, with TRBD2 matching over 9 bases. The germline V gene has CDR1 SGHTA and CDR2 FQGTGA. Trimming at V came to 5 bases and at J to 2 bases, leaving 5 bases not matched to a gene. The CDR3 runs 15 residues. The CDR3 region has the DNA TGTGCCAGCAGCGAGGGGACTAGCCTCACAGATACGCAGTATTTT. Translated, it gives CASSEGTSLTDTQYF.

The chain has TRBV10-1 and TRBJ1-1; D not resolved. The V gene lost 10 bases and the J gene lost 4 bases, with 16 bases spanning the gap. The CDR3 has 13 amino acids. Germline CDR1 and CDR2: WNHNN and SYGVQD (reference sequence). The CDR3 spells CATHLRCVTEAFF. CDR3 sequence (DNA): TGCGCCACGCATTTGAGATGCGTCACTGAAGCTTTCTTT.

The CDR3 region has the DNA TGTGCCAGCAGTTTCGGACAGGGTGGTACTGAAGCTTTCTTT. Translating gives CASSFGQGGTEAFF. V is TRBV2 and J is TRBJ1-1; 8 bases agree with TRBD1. This CDR3 is 14 amino acids long. With V trimmed by 5 bases and J by 5 bases, 7 bases remained unmatched. Germline-derived CDR1 and CDR2 are SNHLY and FYNNEI.